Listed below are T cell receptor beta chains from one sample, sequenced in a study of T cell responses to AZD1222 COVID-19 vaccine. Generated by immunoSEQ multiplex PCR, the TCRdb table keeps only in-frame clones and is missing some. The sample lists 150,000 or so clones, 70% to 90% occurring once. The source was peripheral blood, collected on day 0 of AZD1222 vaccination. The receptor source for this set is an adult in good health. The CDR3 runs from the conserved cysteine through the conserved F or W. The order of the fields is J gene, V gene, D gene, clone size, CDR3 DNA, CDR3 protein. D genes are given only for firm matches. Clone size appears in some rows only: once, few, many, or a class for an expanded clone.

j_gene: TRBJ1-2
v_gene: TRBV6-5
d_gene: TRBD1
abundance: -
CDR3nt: TGTGCCAGCAGGAGCGGGGACAGTCAGGGCTACACCTTC
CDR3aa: CASRSGDSQGYTF

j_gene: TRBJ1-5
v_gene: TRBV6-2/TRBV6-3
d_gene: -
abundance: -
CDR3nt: TGTGCCAGCAGCCACCCAGGATCGCGGCCCCAGCATTTT
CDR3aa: CASSHPGSRPQHF

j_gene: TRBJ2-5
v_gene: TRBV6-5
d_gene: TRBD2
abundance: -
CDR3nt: TGTGCCAGCAGTTACTCGATGCGGGGGCAAGAGACCCAGTACTTC
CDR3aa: CASSYSMRGQETQYF

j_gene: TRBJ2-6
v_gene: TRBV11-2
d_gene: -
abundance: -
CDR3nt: TGTGCCAGCAGCTTCTGGGGAAGCTCTGGGGCCAACGTCCTGACTTTC
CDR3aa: CASSFWGSSGANVLTF

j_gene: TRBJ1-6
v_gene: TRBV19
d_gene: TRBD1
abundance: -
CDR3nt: TGTGCCAGTGGCCGGGACAGGGTGGAATCACCCCTCCACTTT
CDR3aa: CASGRDRVESPLHF

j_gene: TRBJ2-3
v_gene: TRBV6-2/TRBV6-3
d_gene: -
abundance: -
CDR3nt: TGTGCCAGCAGCCTGACAGATACGCAGTATTTT
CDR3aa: CASSLTDTQYF

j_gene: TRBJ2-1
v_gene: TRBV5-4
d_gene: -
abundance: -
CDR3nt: TGTGCCAGCAGCTTGTTCTTGCGCTCCTACAATGAGCAGTTCTTC
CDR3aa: CASSLFLRSYNEQFF

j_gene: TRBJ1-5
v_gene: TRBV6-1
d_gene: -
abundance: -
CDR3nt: TGTGCCAGCAGTGAAACACCGGTGAATCAGCCCCAGCATTTT
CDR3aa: CASSETPVNQPQHF

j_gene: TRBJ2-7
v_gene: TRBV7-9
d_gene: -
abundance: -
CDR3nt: TGTGCCAGCAGCTTAGCACCCCCGCCGTACGAGCAGTACTTC
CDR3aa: CASSLAPPPYEQYF

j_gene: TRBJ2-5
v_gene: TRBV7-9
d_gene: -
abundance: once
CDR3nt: TGTGCCAGCAGCTTTTTAAAAGGATCGTACCAAGAGACCCAGTACTTC
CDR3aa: CASSFLKGSYQETQYF

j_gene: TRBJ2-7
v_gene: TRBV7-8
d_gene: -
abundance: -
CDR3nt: TGTGCCAGCAGCTTAGGAGTCGGTTCCTCCTCCTACGAGCAGTACTTC
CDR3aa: CASSLGVGSSSYEQYF

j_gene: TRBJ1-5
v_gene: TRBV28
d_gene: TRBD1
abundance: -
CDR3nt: TGTGCCAGTTGCACAGGGGATCAGCCCCAGCATTTT
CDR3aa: CASCTGDQPQHF

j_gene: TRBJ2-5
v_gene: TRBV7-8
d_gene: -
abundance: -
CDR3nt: TGTGCCAGCAGCCAGCAAGAGACCCAGTACTTC
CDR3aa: CASSQQETQYF

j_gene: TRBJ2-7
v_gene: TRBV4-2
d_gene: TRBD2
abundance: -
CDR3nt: TGTGCCAGCAGCCAAGTTTCACTAGCGGGAGAGCAAGAGCAGTACTTC
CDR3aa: CASSQVSLAGEQEQYF

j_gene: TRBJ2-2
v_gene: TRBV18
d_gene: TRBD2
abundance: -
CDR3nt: TGTGCCAGCTCACCGGCCGGGACTACGAACACCGGGGAGCTGTTTTTT
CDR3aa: CASSPAGTTNTGELFF

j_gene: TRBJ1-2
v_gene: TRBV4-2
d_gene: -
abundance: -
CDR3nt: TGTGCCAGCAGCCAAGGTCAGGGGAGCGGCGGCTACACCTTC
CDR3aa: CASSQGQGSGGYTF

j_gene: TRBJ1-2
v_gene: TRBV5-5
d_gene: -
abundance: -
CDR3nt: TGTGCCAGCAGCCTCGGGACTCTTAGGGACTATGGCTACACCTTC
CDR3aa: CASSLGTLRDYGYTF

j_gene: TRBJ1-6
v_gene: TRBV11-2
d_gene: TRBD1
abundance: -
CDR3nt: TGTGCCAGCAGCTTAGGGACAGGGGGCAATTCACCCCTCCACTTT
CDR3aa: CASSLGTGGNSPLHF

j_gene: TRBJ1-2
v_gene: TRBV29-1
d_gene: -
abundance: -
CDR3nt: TGCAGCGTTGATTCGGGCACAGGGTACTATGGCTACACCTTC
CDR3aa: CSVDSGTGYYGYTF

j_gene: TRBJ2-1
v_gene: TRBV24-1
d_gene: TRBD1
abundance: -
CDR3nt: TGTGCCACCAGTGACCAAAGACAGGGCGACTTTTACAATGAGCAGTTCTTC
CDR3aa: CATSDQRQGDFYNEQFF

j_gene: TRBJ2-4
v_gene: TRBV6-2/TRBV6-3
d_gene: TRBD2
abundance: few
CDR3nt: TGTGCCAGCAGTCGCAGCGGGAGGGTCCGAAACATTCAGTACTTC
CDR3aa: CASSRSGRVRNIQYF

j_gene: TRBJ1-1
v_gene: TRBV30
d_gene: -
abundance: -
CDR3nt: TGTGCCTGGAGTGACGGGACCTTCGGAGGAACTGAAGCTTTCTTT
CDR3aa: CAWSDGTFGGTEAFF

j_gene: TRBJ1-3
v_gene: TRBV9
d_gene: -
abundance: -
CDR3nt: TGTGCCAGCAGCGTAGGAGGGACGTACTCTGGAAACACCATATATTTT
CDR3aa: CASSVGGTYSGNTIYF

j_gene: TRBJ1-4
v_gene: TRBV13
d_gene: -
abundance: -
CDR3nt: TGTGCCAGCAGCTTGGCAGGGATTTTCGAGAATGAAAAACTGTTTTTT
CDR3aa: CASSLAGIFENEKLFF

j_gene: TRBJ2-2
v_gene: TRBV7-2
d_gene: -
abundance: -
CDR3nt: TGTGCCAGCCAGCCCGGGGTGAGGACCGGGGAGCTGTTTTTT
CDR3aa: CASQPGVRTGELFF

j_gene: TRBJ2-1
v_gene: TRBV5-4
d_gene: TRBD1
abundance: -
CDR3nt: TGTGCCAGCAGCTCCCACTCTTACTCCGGGACAGGGCGCGGTAATGAGCAGTTCTTC
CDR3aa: CASSSHSYSGTGRGNEQFF

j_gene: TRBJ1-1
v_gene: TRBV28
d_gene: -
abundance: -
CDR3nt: TGTGCCAGCAGTTTAATTCTACGGGCTGAAGCTTTCTTT
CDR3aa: CASSLILRAEAFF

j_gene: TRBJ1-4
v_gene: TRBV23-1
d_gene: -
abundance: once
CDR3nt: TGCGCCAGCAGTCACCCGGCTGGGCAGCGGGTAGAAAAACTGTTTTTT
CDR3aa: CASSHPAGQRVEKLFF

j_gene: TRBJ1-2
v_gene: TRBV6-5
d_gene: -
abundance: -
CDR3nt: TGTGCCAGCAGTCGGGACGGATACTATGGCTACACCTTC
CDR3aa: CASSRDGYYGYTF

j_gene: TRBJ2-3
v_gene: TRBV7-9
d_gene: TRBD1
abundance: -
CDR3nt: TGTGCCAGCATCCCCCGGGACAGGGAATTGGATACGCAGTATTTT
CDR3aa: CASIPRDRELDTQYF

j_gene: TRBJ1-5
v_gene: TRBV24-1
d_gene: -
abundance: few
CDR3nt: TGTGCCACCTCCCGATACGGAAATCAGCCCCAGCATTTT
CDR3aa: CATSRYGNQPQHF

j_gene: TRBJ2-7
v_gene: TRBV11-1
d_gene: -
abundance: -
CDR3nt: TGTGCCAGCAGCTTAGGGCAGACCTACGAGCAGTACTTC
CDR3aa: CASSLGQTYEQYF

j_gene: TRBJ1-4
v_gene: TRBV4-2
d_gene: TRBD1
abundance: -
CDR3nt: TGTGCCAGCAGCCCAGACAGGGCAACTAATGAAAAACTGTTTTTT
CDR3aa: CASSPDRATNEKLFF

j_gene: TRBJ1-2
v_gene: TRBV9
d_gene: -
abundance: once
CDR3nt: TGTGCCAGCAGCGTAGCGGCTCACATAGGGGGTGGCTATGGCTACACCTTC
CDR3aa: CASSVAAHIGGGYGYTF

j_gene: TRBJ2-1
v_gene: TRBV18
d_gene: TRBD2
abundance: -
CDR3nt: TGTGCCAGCTCACCACGGGAGGGTGAGCAGTTCTTC
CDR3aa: CASSPREGEQFF

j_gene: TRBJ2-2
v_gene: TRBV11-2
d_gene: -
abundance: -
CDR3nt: TGTGCCAGCAGCTTAGCTGGGGCAGGGGAGCTGTTTTTT
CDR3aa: CASSLAGAGELFF

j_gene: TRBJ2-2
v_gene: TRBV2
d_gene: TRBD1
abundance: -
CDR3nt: TGTGCCAGTGGGACAGGGAACACCGGGGAGCTGTTTTTT
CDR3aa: CASGTGNTGELFF

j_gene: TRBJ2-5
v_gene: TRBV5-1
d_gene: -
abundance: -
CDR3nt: TGCGCCAGCAGCTTTCAGGGCCAAGAGACCCAGTACTTC
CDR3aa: CASSFQGQETQYF

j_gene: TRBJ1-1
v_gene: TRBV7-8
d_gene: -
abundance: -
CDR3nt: TGTGCCAGCAGCTTAGGGTCGAACACTGAAGCTTTCTTT
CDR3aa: CASSLGSNTEAFF

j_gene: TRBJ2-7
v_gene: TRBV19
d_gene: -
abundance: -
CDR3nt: TGTGCCAGTAGTATAGGGGCGGCCTACGAGCAGTACTTC
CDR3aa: CASSIGAAYEQYF

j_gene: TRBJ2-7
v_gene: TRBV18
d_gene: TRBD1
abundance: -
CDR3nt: TGTGCCAGCTCACCACCGGGACAGGGGAAAGACGCGAGTTACGAGCAGTACTTC
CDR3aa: CASSPPGQGKDASYEQYF

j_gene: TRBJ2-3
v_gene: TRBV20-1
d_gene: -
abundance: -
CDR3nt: TGCAGTGCTAGTAATCCTAGCACAGATACGCAGTATTTT
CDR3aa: CSASNPSTDTQYF

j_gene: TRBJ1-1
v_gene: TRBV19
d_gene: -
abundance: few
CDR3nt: TGTGCCAGTAGTCTCCTCCCTCCCCAGAACACTGAAGCTTTCTTT
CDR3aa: CASSLLPPQNTEAFF

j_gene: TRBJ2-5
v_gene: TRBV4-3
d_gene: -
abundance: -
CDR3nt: TGCGCCAGCAGCCAAAGGGCCGGTAGTGGGACCCAGTACTTC
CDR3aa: CASSQRAGSGTQYF

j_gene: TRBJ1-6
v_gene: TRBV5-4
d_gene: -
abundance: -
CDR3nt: TGTGCCAGCAGCGAGGGGGGGCACAATTCACCCCTCCACTTT
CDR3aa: CASSEGGHNSPLHF

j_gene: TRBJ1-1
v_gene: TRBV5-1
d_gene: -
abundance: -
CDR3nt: TGCGCCAGCAGCTTGAGGTCAGGGGCCCCCCAGACCCGGAACACTGAAGCTTTCTTT
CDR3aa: CASSLRSGAPQTRNTEAFF

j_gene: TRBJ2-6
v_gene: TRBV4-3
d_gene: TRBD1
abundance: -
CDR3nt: TGCGCCAGCAGCCCGTTCGAAGGGGGCACTGGGGCCAACGTCCTGACTTTC
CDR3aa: CASSPFEGGTGANVLTF

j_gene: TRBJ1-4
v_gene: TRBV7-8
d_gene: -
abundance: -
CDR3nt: TGTGCCAGCAGCTTAGTCGGAAGCTTTAATGAAAAACTGTTTTTT
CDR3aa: CASSLVGSFNEKLFF

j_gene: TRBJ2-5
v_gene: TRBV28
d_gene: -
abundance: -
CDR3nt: TGTGCCAGCAGTTTAAAAGTGGGGGCGCGGGCCCAGTACTTC
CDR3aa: CASSLKVGARAQYF

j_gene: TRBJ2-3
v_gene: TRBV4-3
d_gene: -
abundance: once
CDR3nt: TGCGCCAGCAGCCATGGGTTAGAGACAGGCTCAGATACGCAGTATTTT
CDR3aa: CASSHGLETGSDTQYF

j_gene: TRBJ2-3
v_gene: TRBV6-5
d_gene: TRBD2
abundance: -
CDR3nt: TGTGCCAGCCTCAAGCGGGGAGGTAGCACAGATACGCAGTATTTT
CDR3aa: CASLKRGGSTDTQYF

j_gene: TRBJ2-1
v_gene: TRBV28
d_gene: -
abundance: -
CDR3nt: TGTGCCAGCAGAGTGACAGGCCAGCAGTTCTTC
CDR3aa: CASRVTGQQFF

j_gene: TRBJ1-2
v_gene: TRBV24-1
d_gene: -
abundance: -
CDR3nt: TGTGCCACCAGTGGGGGAAGGGACGACAGCTATGGCTACACCTTC
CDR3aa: CATSGGRDDSYGYTF